The 18 T cell receptor beta chains given below trace back to one sample, sequenced in a study of T cells in localized non-small cell lung cancer. Using immunoSEQ multiplex PCR, the repertoire was profiled, and TCRdb retains in-frame clones only, with some absent. The table has over a thousand clones, approximately 23% seen once; the top ten hold approximately 15%. The sequenced sample was normal lung tissue next to the tumor, obtained before any cancer treatment. These receptors came from a female donor over 55 with stage I squamous cell lung carcinoma.

This clone occurred a few times. This chain uses TRBV28 with TRBJ2-5; 12 positions match TRBD2. Trimming cost V 5 bases and J 5 bases; bases outside gene matches: 6. The CDR3 spans 15 residues. From germline, CDR1 is MDHEN and CDR2 SYDVKM. Here the CDR3 reads CASSKLAGGPETQYF. CDR3 coding DNA: TGTGCCAGCAGTAAACTAGCGGGAGGTCCCGAGACCCAGTACTTC.

This clone came up a few times. CDR3 residues: CASSHSSVSYEQYF. CDR3 coding DNA: TGTGCCAGCAGCCATTCGAGCGTGTCCTACGAGCAGTACTTC. The chain joins TRBV11-3 to TRBJ2-7; unclear D gene. CDR1 SGHNT and CDR2 YENEEA come from the germline V gene. Trimming stripped 5 bases from V and 1 base from J, with 12 bases between. CDR3 size: 14 residues.

J is TRBJ2-2 and V is TRBV30; 9 bases align to TRBD1. The length of the CDR3 is 15 residues. With V trimmed by 0 bases and J by 7 bases, 6 bases remained unmatched. CDR1 and CDR2 (germline): GTSNPN, SVGIG (reference sequence). CDR3 in amino acids: CAWSVRTGEDGELFF. For the CDR3, the DNA is TGTGCCTGGAGTGTTCGGACAGGGGAGGACGGGGAGCTGTTTTTT.

This clone appeared a few times. This rearrangement joins TRBV19 to TRBJ2-5; maybe TRBD1 (5 bases). Between the trimmed V and J ends, which lost 5 bases and 3 bases, there was a span of 16 bases. CDR1 LNHDA and CDR2 SQIVND come from the germline V gene (reference sequence). This CDR3 region has 15 residues. CDR3 in DNA: TGTGCCAGTAGTCAGGCTAGGGGTCCAGAAGAGACCCAGTACTTC. Encoded protein: CASSQARGPEETQYF.

The chain has TRBV6-8 and TRBJ2-2, with D uncertain. V was cut by 2 bases and J by 7 bases, with 8 bases left in between. The CDR3 extends over 13 amino acids. Germline V gene data show CDR1 as MNHGY and CDR2 as SAAAGT. The CDR3 region is CASSYNGYGELFF. For the CDR3, the DNA is TGTGCCAGCAGTTACAACGGGTACGGGGAGCTGTTTTTT.

This clone ranks as hyperexpanded. The rearrangement joins TRBV25-1 to TRBJ2-2; weak D call: TRBD2 (6 bases). Germline V lookup: CDR1 MGHDK, CDR2 SYGVNS. There are 13 residues in the CDR3. V dropped 3 bases and J dropped 7 bases, with 9 bases sitting between them. As DNA, the CDR3 is TGTGCCAGCAGTGAGACGGGACTCGGGGAGCTGTTTTTT. Its protein is CASSETGLGELFF.

This clone is labeled medium-sized. V usage is TRBV11-3 and J usage is TRBJ1-2; D unresolved. The V end lost 3 bases, the J end lost 3 bases, and 14 bases lay between the germline ends. This CDR3 is 15 amino acids long. Germline-derived CDR1 and CDR2 are SGHNT and YENEEA. The CDR3 loop is CASSLANQEDYGYTF. The CDR3 DNA reads TGTGCCAGCAGCTTGGCCAACCAGGAGGACTATGGCTACACCTTC. The full variable domain, completed using reference TRBV11-3 and TRBJ1-2, is EAGVVQSPRYKIIEKKQPVAFWCNPISGHNTLYWYLQNLGQGPELLIRYENEEAVDDSQLPKDRFSAERLKGVDSTLKIQPAELGDSAVYLCASSLANQEDYGYTFGSGTRLTVV.

The rearrangement joins TRBV15 to TRBJ2-1; 8 nucleotides align to TRBD2. V was clipped by 7 bases and J by 1 base; unmatched bases: 6. The CDR3 loop spans 15 amino acids. Germline CDR1 and CDR2: LNHNV and YYDKDF (reference sequence). CDR3 amino acids: CATKPRGGSYNEQFF. The DNA of the CDR3 is TGTGCCACCAAACCCCGGGGGGGGTCCTACAATGAGCAGTTCTTC.

This chain links TRBV15 with TRBJ2-4; D not resolved. The V gene's germline CDR1 is LNHNV and CDR2 YYDKDF (reference sequence). This CDR3 has 14 amino acids. V was pared by 5 bases and J by 8 bases, with 16 bases between. The CDR3 loop is CATSPPPRRDIQYF. The CDR3 region has the DNA TGTGCCACCAGCCCCCCTCCCCGCCGGGACATTCAGTACTTC.

This sequence joins TRBV6-8 and TRBJ2-3; 9 bases are a match to TRBD2. CDR1 MNHGY and CDR2 SAAAGT come from the germline V gene. V trimming: 7 bases; J trimming: 5 bases; junction bases outside the gene matches: 7. The CDR3 runs 14 residues. The CDR3 DNA sequence: TGTGCCAGCATTTTAGCGGGAGTGGAAGATACGCAGTATTTT. This encodes CASILAGVEDTQYF.

By sample fraction, this clone is medium-sized. V and J are TRBV11-3 and TRBJ1-3; tentatively, D is TRBD1 (5 bases). Germline-derived CDR1 and CDR2 are SGHNT and YENEEA. CDR3 size: 15 residues. The ends were cut back, 5 bases at V and 0 bases at J, with 11 bases in the middle. The CDR3 protein is CASSPGGASGNTIYF. The DNA of the CDR3 is TGTGCCAGCAGCCCCGGGGGTGCCTCTGGAAACACCATATATTTT.

The rearrangement links TRBV30 to TRBJ1-5; no reliable D call. V lost 0 bases to trimming and J lost 4 bases, with 10 bases between them. This CDR3 spans 14 amino acids. In germline, CDR1 is GTSNPN, CDR2 SVGIG (reference sequence). The CDR3: CAWSVLAANQPQHF. Here the CDR3 DNA reads TGTGCCTGGAGTGTACTGGCAGCTAATCAGCCCCAGCATTTT.

The rearrangement joins TRBV6-8 to TRBJ2-2; TRBD1 matches 9 bases. In germline, CDR1 is MNHGY, CDR2 SAAAGT. J gave up 3 bases and V 10 bases, and 6 bases lay outside the gene matches. This CDR3 spans 14 amino acids. CDR3 in DNA: TGTGCCACCGTTGACAGGGGGTACACCGGGGAGCTGTTTTTT. It encodes CATVDRGYTGELFF.

The chain couples TRBV19 to TRBJ2-5; D is undetermined. V was clipped by 4 bases and J by 5 bases, with 14 bases between them. CDR1 and CDR2 (germline): LNHDA, SQIVND (reference sequence). CDR3 size: 14 residues. This CDR3 is CASSNPGTRETQYF. DNA for the CDR3: TGTGCCAGTAGTAACCCGGGTACACGGGAGACCCAGTACTTC.

The rearrangement links TRBV6-8 to TRBJ2-2; 11 positions match TRBD1. The J segment lost 7 bases and the V segment lost 2 bases, leaving 9 bases of the junction unmatched. Per germline, CDR1 MNHGY and CDR2 SAAAGT. This CDR3 contains 17 residues. The CDR3 protein is CASSYPGQGVGGGELFF. The CDR3 DNA follows: TGTGCCAGCAGTTACCCGGGACAGGGGGTAGGAGGCGGGGAGCTGTTTTTT.

This clone occurred a few times. This chain links TRBV11-3 with TRBJ2-5; D remains unclear. Trimming shortened V by 1 base and J by 0 bases, and 12 bases separated the two germline ends. This CDR3 region has 16 residues. CDR1 SGHNT and CDR2 YENEEA come from the germline V gene. As DNA, the CDR3 is TGTGCCAGCAGCTTAGGTAATGGGGTGGACCAAGAGACCCAGTACTTC. Protein sequence: CASSLGNGVDQETQYF.

The V and J genes are TRBV18 and TRBJ1-5; a possible D gene is TRBD1 (5 bases). V shed 3 bases and J shed 1 base, with 16 bases lying between them. Germline V gene data show CDR1 as KGHSH and CDR2 as LQKENI. The length of the CDR3 is 17 residues. CDR3 residues: CASSPGDLGGSNQPQHF. The DNA for the CDR3 is TGTGCCAGCTCACCGGGGGACCTTGGGGGGAGCAATCAGCCCCAGCATTTT.

The V and J genes are TRBV11-3 and TRBJ2-7; 12 bases map to TRBD2. Germline loops: CDR1 SGHNT, CDR2 YENEEA. This CDR3 region has 14 residues. V was clipped by 5 bases and J by 6 bases; unmatched bases: 5. In DNA, the CDR3 is TGTGCCAGCAGCCTGACTAGCGGGAGTTCCGAGCAGTACTTC. Its protein product is CASSLTSGSSEQYF.